The entry that follows covers one T cell receptor beta chain sequence. What it binds is unknown. The donors were in the approximately 130-subject validation cohort, distinct from the approximately 700-subject first cohort. Here immunoSEQ multiplex PCR was the method, and the copy in TCRdb shows in-frame clones only, minus some. The table lists approximately 76,000 clones, roughly 94% of them singletons. This specimen comes from a study of cytomegalovirus exposure and HLA in healthy donors. Looking at the study overall: The roughly 130 validation repertoires were reported in a later analysis to have been generated on the same platform as the roughly 630 first-cohort repertoires.

Broader study findings: High sensitivity and specificity were reportedly achieved when the classifier diagnosed cytomegalovirus status.

This CDR3 region has 16 residues. V lost 3 bases to trimming and J lost 7 bases; unmatched junction nucleotides: 12. The germline V gene has CDR1 SGDLS and CDR2 YYNGEE. This chain joins TRBV9 and TRBJ2-1, with 8 bases fitting TRBD2. The sequence derives from a woman under 30 in good health and CMV-seropositive. Specimen: PBMCs. CDR3 loop: CASSARTGGARNEQFF. The CDR3 coding sequence is TGTGCCAGCAGCGCCAGAACCGGGGGGGCGAGGAATGAGCAGTTCTTC.